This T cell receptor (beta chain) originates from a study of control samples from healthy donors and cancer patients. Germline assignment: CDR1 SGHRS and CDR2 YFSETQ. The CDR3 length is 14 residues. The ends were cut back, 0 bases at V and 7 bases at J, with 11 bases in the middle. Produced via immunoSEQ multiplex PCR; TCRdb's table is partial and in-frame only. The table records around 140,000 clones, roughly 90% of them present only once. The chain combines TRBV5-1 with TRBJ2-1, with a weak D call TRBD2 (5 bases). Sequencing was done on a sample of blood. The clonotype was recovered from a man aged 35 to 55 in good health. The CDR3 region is CASSLALGGNEQFF. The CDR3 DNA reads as TGCGCCAGCAGCTTGGCCCTAGGCGGGAATGAGCAGTTCTTC.